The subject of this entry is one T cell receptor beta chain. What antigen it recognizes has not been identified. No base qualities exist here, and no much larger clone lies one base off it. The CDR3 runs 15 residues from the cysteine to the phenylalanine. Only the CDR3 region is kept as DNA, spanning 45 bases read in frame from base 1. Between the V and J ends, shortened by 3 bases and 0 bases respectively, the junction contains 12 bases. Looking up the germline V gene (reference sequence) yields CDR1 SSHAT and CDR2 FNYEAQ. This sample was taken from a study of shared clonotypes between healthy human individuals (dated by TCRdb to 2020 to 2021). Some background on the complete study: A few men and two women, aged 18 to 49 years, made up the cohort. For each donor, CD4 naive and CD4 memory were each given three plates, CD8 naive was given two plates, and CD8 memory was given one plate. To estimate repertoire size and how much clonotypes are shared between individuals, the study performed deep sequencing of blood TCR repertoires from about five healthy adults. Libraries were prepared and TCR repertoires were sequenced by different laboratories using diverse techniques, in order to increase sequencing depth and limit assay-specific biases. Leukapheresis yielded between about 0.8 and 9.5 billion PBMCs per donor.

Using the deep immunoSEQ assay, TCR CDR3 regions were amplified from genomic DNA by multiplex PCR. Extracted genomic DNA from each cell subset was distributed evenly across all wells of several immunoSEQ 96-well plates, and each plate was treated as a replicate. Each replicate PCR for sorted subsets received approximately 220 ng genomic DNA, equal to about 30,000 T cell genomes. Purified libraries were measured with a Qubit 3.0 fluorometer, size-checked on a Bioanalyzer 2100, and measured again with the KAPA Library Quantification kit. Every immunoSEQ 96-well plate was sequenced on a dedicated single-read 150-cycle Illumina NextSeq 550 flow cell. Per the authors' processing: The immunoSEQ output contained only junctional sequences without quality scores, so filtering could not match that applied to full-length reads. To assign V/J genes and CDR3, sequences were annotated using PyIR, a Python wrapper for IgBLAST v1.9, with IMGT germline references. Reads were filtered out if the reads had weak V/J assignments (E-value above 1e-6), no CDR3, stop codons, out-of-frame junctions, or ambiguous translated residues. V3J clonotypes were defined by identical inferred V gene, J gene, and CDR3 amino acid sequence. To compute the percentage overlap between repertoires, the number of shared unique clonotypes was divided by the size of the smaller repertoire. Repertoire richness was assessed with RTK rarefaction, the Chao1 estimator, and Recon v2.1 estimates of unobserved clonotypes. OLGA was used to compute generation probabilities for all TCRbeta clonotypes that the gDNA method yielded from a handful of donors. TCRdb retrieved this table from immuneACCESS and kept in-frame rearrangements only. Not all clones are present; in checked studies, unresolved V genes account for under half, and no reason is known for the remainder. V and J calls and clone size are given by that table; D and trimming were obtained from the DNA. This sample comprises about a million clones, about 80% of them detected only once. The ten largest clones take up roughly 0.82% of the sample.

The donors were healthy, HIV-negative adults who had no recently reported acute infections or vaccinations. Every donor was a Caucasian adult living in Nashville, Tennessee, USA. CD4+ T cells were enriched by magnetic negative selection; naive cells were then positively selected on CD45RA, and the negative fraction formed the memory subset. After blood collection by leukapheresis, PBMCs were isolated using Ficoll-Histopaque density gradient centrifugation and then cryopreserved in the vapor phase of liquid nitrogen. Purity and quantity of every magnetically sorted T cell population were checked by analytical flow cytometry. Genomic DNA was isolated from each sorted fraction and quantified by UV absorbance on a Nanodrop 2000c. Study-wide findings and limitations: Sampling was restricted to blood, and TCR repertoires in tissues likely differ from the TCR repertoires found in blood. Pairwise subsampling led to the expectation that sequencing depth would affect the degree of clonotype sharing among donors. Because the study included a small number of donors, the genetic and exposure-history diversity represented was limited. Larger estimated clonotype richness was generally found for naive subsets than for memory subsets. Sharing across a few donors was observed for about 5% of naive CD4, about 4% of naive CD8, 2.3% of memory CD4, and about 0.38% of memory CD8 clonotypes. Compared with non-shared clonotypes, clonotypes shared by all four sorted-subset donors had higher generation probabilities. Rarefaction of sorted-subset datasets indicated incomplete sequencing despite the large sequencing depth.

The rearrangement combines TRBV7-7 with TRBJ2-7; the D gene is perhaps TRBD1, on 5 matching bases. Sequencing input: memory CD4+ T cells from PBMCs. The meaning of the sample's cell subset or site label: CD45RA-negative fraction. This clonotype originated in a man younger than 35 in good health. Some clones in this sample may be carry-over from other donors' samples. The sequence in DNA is TGTGCCAGCAGCTTGGAGTGGGGCTCCTCCTACGAGCAGTACTTC. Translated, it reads CASSLEWGSSYEQYF. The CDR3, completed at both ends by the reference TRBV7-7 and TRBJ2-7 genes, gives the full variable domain GAGVSQSPRYKVTKRGQDVTLRCDPISSHATLYWYQQALGQGPEFLTYFNYEAQPDKSGLPSDRFSAERPEGSISTLTIQRTEQRDSAMYRCASSLEWGSSYEQYFGPGTRLTVT.